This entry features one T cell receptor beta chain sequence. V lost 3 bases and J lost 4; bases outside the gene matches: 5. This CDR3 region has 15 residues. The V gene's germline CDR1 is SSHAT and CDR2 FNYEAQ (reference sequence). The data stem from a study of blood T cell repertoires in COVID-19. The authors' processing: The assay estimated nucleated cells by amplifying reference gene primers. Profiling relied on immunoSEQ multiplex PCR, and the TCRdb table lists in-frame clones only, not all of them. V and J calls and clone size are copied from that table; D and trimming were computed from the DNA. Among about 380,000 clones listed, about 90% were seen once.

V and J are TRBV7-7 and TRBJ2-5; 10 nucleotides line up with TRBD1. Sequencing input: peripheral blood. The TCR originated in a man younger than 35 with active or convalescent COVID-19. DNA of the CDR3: TGTGCCAGCAGCTTGGGACAGGGGACCGGAGAGACCCAGTACTTC. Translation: CASSLGQGTGETQYF. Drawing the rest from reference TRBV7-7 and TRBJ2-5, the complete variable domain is GAGVSQSPRYKVTKRGQDVTLRCDPISSHATLYWYQQALGQGPEFLTYFNYEAQPDKSGLPSDRFSAERPEGSISTLTIQRTEQRDSAMYRCASSLGQGTGETQYFGPGTRLLVL.